This record covers a single TCR beta chain. No antigen is known for it. Germline V gene lookup returns CDR1 MNHEY and CDR2 SMNVEV (reference sequence). This CDR3 comprises 14 residues. V was clipped by 5 bases and J by 6 bases, with 14 bases between them. The libraries were made with immunoSEQ v3.0 at survey level. Repertoires were generated with immunoSEQ multiplex PCR, while TCRdb's copy carries only in-frame clones and drops some. The sample consists of about 31,000 clones, approximately 85% of them appearing once. The data derive from a study of long-term antiretroviral therapy in people with HIV. Study results and limitations: Older ART regimens were possibly in use when the blood was collected between the mid-2000s and the late 2010s. Information on adherence to ART, viral resistance or therapy changes was unavailable.

Going into DNA extraction, samples held roughly 0.95-11 million cryopreserved PBMC. The clonotype comes from a man aged 18 to 35 with HIV. This material consisted of unsorted PBMCs, taken 0.8 years before starting antiretroviral therapy. This chain links TRBV27 with TRBJ2-1; perhaps TRBD1 as D (6 bases). The CDR3 DNA is TGTGCCAGCAGTACACACAGGGCTTCCAATGAGCAGTTCTTC. Its translation is CASSTHRASNEQFF.